What follows are 9 T cell receptor beta chains derived from one specimen sequenced in a study of blood T cell repertoires in COVID-19. The repertoire was sequenced with immunoSEQ multiplex PCR; TCRdb's copy has only in-frame clones and lacks some. Among about 190,000 clones listed, 65% to 85% were seen once. Sequenced sample: PBMCs or T cells enriched from blood (not recorded which). The receptors shown here come from a woman aged 30 to 39 who had recovered from COVID-19.

The chain uses TRBV6-1 and TRBJ2-1; 7 bases match TRBD2. Germline trimming cut 4 bases from V and 0 bases from J; bases unmatched to any gene: 9. Germline assignment: CDR1 MNHNS and CDR2 SASEGT. The CDR3 length is 17 residues. The CDR3 spells CASSAGLGGSSYNEQFF. The CDR3 DNA follows: TGTGCCAGCAGTGCCGGACTAGGAGGGTCCTCCTACAATGAGCAGTTCTTC.

This chain joins TRBV29-1 and TRBJ1-5, with D uncertain. The CDR3 consists of 13 residues. Looked up from germline, CDR1 is SQVTM and CDR2 is ANQGSEA. V dropped 0 bases and J dropped 12 bases, with 15 bases sitting between them. The CDR3 reads CSVEEEGRASQHF. Here the CDR3 DNA reads TGCAGCGTTGAAGAGGAGGGCAGAGCGAGCCAGCATTTT.

This chain connects TRBV28 to TRBJ1-6; D unclear. This CDR3 contains 12 residues. CDR1 and CDR2 from the germline V gene are MDHEN and SYDVKM. V was trimmed by 7 bases and J by 12 bases, leaving 13 bases between them. The CDR3 loop is CASTKPPKPLHF. The CDR3 nucleotides are TGTGCCAGCACGAAGCCTCCTAAACCCCTCCACTTT.

The CDR3 DNA reads as TGTGCCAGCAGTCCCCTCCCGGACTTGACCGATTACAATGAGCAGTTCTTC. It yields the protein CASSPLPDLTDYNEQFF. V is TRBV28 and J is TRBJ2-1, with a weak D call TRBD2 (5 bases). The CDR3 consists of 17 residues. V lost 5 bases, J lost 4 bases, and 21 bases lay in between. Germline loops: CDR1 MDHEN, CDR2 SYDVKM. The full variable domain, completed using reference TRBV28 and TRBJ2-1, is DVKVTQSSRYLVKRTGEKVFLECVQDMDHENMFWYRQDPGLGLRLIYFSYDVKMKEKGDIPEGYSVSREKKERFSLILESASTNQTSMYLCASSPLPDLTDYNEQFFGPGTRLTVL.

This clone appeared many times. This chain connects TRBV29-1 to TRBJ1-1, with unresolved D. V gave up 7 bases and J gave up 6 bases, with 6 bases separating them. CDR1 and CDR2 from the germline V gene are SQVTM and ANQGSEA. The CDR3 length is 9 residues. The CDR3 reads CSAVPEAFF. In nucleotides, the CDR3 is TGCAGCGCCGTCCCTGAAGCTTTCTTT.

The chain has TRBV7-9 and TRBJ2-7, with 10 positions matching TRBD1. In germline, CDR1 is SEHNR, CDR2 FQNEAQ (reference sequence). After removal of 6 bases from V and 7 bases from J, the junction contained 12 bases not matched to a gene. There are 15 residues in the CDR3. CDR3 coding DNA: TGTGCCAGCAGGCCTAGGGGACAGGGGAATTTGGAGCAGTACTTC. Translating it yields CASRPRGQGNLEQYF. Full variable domain (rest looked up from reference TRBV7-9 and TRBJ2-7): DTGVSQNPRHKITKRGQNVTFRCDPISEHNRLYWYRQTLGQGPEFLTYFQNEAQLEKSRLLSDRFSAERPKGSFSTLEIQRTEQGDSAMYLCASRPRGQGNLEQYFGPGTRLTVT.

The chain is built from TRBV19 and TRBJ1-2, with 8 bases matching TRBD1. The length of the CDR3 is 15 residues. Germline lookup yields CDR1 LNHDA and CDR2 SQIVND (reference sequence). V dropped 6 bases and J dropped 7; count of bases not matched to a gene: 13. The CDR3 spells CASRQDRVHPFGYTF. In DNA form, the CDR3 reads TGTGCCAGTAGACAGGACAGGGTGCACCCCTTTGGCTACACCTTC.

This clone was counted a single time. This chain uses TRBV24-1 with TRBJ2-3, with D tentatively TRBD1 (5 bases). The germline V and J ends were trimmed by 2 bases and 1 base, with 9 bases remaining between them. CDR3 length equals 15 residues. CDR1 and CDR2 (germline): KGHDR, SFDVKD. The CDR3 loop is CATSDSGPRTDTQYF. In DNA form, the CDR3 reads TGTGCCACCAGTGATTCAGGGCCACGCACAGATACGCAGTATTTT.

Only a few counts were recorded for this clone. The V and J genes are TRBV19 and TRBJ2-1; 15 nucleotides align to TRBD2. V trimming: 5 bases; J trimming: 8 bases; junction bases outside the gene matches: 7. Germline V gives CDR1 LNHDA, CDR2 SQIVND (reference sequence). The CDR3 is made up of 16 amino acids. CDR3 nucleotide sequence: TGTGCCAGTAGTGAGGGACTAGCGGGAGGATCCGATGAGCAGTTCTTC. Translated: CASSEGLAGGSDEQFF.